Each of the 26 T cell receptor beta chains below was sequenced from the same sample in a study of spatial heterogeneity in lung cancer. TCRdb re-analysed the 5' RACE reads in MiXCR, keeping a single row per CDR3 protein. The sample yields some 50,000 distinct CDR3 sequences, over 9.5% seen once. Sample time point: sample taken at primary tumor resection. Whole RNA came from tumor, nontumor lung or frozen PBMC and was sequenced without being sorted. The sample in question was PBMCs, obtained at surgery. The receptors stem from a female donor with early-stage non-small cell lung cancer.

The chain has TRBV7-2 and TRBJ2-1, with D uncertain. Per germline, CDR1 SGHTA and CDR2 FQGNSA. The CDR3 sequence is 15 residues long. The ends were cut back, 2 bases at V and 0 bases at J, with 8 bases in the middle. The CDR3 DNA is TGTGCCAGCAGCTTATTGGTTTACTCCTACAATGAGCAGTTCTTC. It encodes CASSLLVYSYNEQFF.

In its sample, this clonotype was seen a few times. V usage is TRBV7-9 and J usage is TRBJ2-7; tentative D call: TRBD1 (5 bases). Trimming removed 5 bases at V and 6 bases at J, with 14 bases between. This CDR3 spans 13 amino acids. Germline V lookup: CDR1 SEHNR, CDR2 FQNEAQ (reference sequence). Here the CDR3 DNA reads TGTGCCAGCAGCCTGACAGTACTGGGCGAGCAGTACTTC. This sequence encodes CASSLTVLGEQYF.

Many counts were recorded for this clonotype. CDR3 protein: CASSVVGSTDTQYF. CDR3 sequence (DNA): TGTGCCAGCAGCGTAGTCGGCAGCACAGATACGCAGTATTTT. The chain combines TRBV9 with TRBJ2-3; D remains ambiguous. Trimming stripped 0 bases from V and 0 bases from J, with 5 bases between. Germline V gene sequence: CDR1 SGDLS, CDR2 YYNGEE. This CDR3 is 14 amino acids long.

This clonotype has more than one count but fewer than ten. J is TRBJ1-2 and V is TRBV29-1; tentative D call: TRBD1 (5 bases). V lost 7 bases, J lost 4 bases, and 13 bases lay in between. The CDR3 extends over 12 amino acids. CDR1 SQVTM and CDR2 ANQGSEA come from the germline V gene. This CDR3 is CSAQAGGYGYTF. Written as DNA, the CDR3 is TGCAGCGCCCAGGCCGGGGGCTATGGCTACACCTTC. Full variable domain (missing parts from reference TRBV29-1 and TRBJ1-2): SAVISQKPSRDICQRGTSLTIQCQVDSQVTMMFWYRQQPGQSLTLIATANQGSEATYESGFVIDKFPISRPNLTFSTLTVSNMSPEDSSIYLCSAQAGGYGYTFGSGTRLTVV.

This clonotype has a count of ten or more. The rearrangement joins TRBV20-1 to TRBJ2-7; 7 nucleotides match TRBD1. The trim removed 3 bases at V and 2 bases at J, leaving 4 bases unmatched. The CDR3 totals 13 residues. Germline lookup yields CDR1 DFQATT and CDR2 SNEGSKA (reference sequence). The chain's CDR3 is CSARRGRPYEQYF. CDR3 nucleotides: TGCAGTGCTAGGAGGGGGCGCCCCTACGAGCAGTACTTC.

The rearrangement joins TRBV7-6 to TRBJ2-7, with D tentatively TRBD1 (6 bases). The V end was cut by 3 bases, the J end by 0 bases, with 12 bases between. Germline V gene lookup returns CDR1 SGHVS and CDR2 FNYEAQ. The length of the CDR3 is 15 residues. The CDR3 reads CASSLVGTLSYEQYF. DNA of the CDR3: TGTGCCAGCAGCTTGGTAGGGACACTCTCCTACGAGCAGTACTTC.

This clonotype was found a few times. The chain employs TRBV9 and TRBJ1-1; 7 bases map to TRBD1. With 4 bases clipped from V and 8 bases from J, the junction kept 5 bases outside the gene matches. Germline V gene sequence: CDR1 SGDLS, CDR2 YYNGEE. The CDR3 consists of 12 residues. The CDR3 spells CASSRTGLEAFF. The CDR3 coding sequence is TGTGCCAGCAGCAGGACAGGACTCGAAGCTTTCTTT.

The chain carries TRBV6-1 and TRBJ2-5; D might be TRBD1 or TRBD2, each matching 6 bases. The V end was cut by 6 bases, the J end by 5 bases, with 19 bases between. CDR1 and CDR2 (germline): MNHNS, SASEGT. The CDR3 contains 15 residues. The CDR3 region is CASSLTRGALETQYF. Written as DNA, the CDR3 is TGTGCCAGCAGCCTTACAAGGGGGGCACTGGAGACCCAGTACTTC.

The gene calls are TRBV29-1 and TRBJ2-1; TRBD2 agrees at 9 bases. The CDR3 has 13 residues. CDR1 is SQVTM, CDR2 ANQGSEA, per germline. Trimming cost V 6 bases and J 9 bases; bases outside gene matches: 9. The CDR3 sequence is CSVRTSAQGEQFF. CDR3 bases: TGCAGCGTACGGACTAGCGCCCAAGGTGAGCAGTTCTTC.

The table lists this clonotype with a few counts. This chain joins TRBV7-2 and TRBJ2-4; possibly TRBD1 for D (5 bases). With 5 bases removed from V and 0 bases from J, the gap between germline ends came to 14 bases. Germline CDR1 and CDR2: SGHTA and FQGNSA. This CDR3 region has 16 residues. The CDR3 region has the DNA TGTGCCAGCAGCCCCGGACATATGCTAGCCAAAAACATTCAGTACTTC. Protein product: CASSPGHMLAKNIQYF.

The gene calls are TRBV19 and TRBJ1-5; 7 nucleotides agree with TRBD1. Germline CDR1 reads LNHDA; CDR2 reads SQIVND (reference sequence). The ends lost 10 bases at V and 5 bases at J; junction bases unmatched: 5. The CDR3 extends over 12 amino acids. In DNA form, the CDR3 reads TGTGCCACCCGACAGGGTTATCAGCCCCAGCATTTT. It encodes CATRQGYQPQHF.

This clonotype was detected a few times. The chain is built from TRBV12-3 or TRBV12-4 and TRBJ1-2; D is undetermined. The V and J ends lost 0 bases and 8 bases respectively, with 10 bases between them. This CDR3 spans 13 amino acids. The CDR3 reads CASSLALSEGYTF. The CDR3 bases are TGTGCCAGCAGTTTAGCGTTAAGTGAAGGCTACACCTTC.

There are a few counts of this clonotype. V gene TRBV11-3 combines with J gene TRBJ2-2; 8 nucleotides match TRBD2. V shed 6 bases and J 3 bases; nucleotides not matched to a gene: 3. Germline V gene sequence: CDR1 SGHNT, CDR2 YENEEA. This CDR3 has 14 amino acids. CDR3 sequence: CASRAGAYTGELFF. The CDR3 DNA is TGTGCCAGCAGAGCGGGGGCCTACACCGGGGAGCTGTTTTTT.

This clonotype was seen only a few times. The genes are TRBV2 and TRBJ1-1; D possibly corresponds to TRBD1 (6 bases). The germline V gene encodes CDR1 SNHLY and CDR2 FYNNEI. CDR3 size: 13 residues. V was pared by 6 bases and J by 1 base, with 9 bases between. CDR3 protein: CASRGARNTEAFF. The DNA of the CDR3 is TGTGCCAGCAGGGGGGCGCGGAACACTGAAGCTTTCTTT. The full variable domain, its missing parts supplied by reference TRBV2 and TRBJ1-1, is EPEVTQTPSHQVTQMGQEVILRCVPISNHLYFYWYRQILGQKVEFLVSFYNNEISEKSEIFDDQFSVERPDGSNFTLKIRSTKLEDSAMYFCASRGARNTEAFFGQGTRLTVV.

This clonotype was detected a few times. The chain employs TRBV4-1 and TRBJ1-3; D remains unclear. Germline CDR1 and CDR2: MGHRA and YSYEKL. There are 17 residues in the CDR3. V lost 1 base to trimming and J lost 0 bases, with 13 bases between them. The CDR3 bases are TGCGCCAGCAGCCAAGTAGAAGCCGGCAGCTCTGGAAACACCATATATTTT. Translation: CASSQVEAGSSGNTIYF.

This CDR3 reads CASSAGRTFYGYTF. In nucleotides, the CDR3 is TGTGCCAGCAGTGCAGGACGGACCTTCTATGGCTACACCTTC. The V and J genes are TRBV2 and TRBJ1-2; no reliable D call. The CDR3 extends over 14 amino acids. The germline V gene encodes CDR1 SNHLY and CDR2 FYNNEI. The ends were cut back, 4 bases at V and 4 bases at J, with 13 bases in the middle.

This clonotype was recorded at least ten times. The gene calls are TRBV7-6 and TRBJ2-1; 8 positions agree with TRBD2. The CDR3 is 14 residues long. CDR1 and CDR2 (germline): SGHVS, FNYEAQ. Germline trimming cut 5 bases from V and 4 bases from J; bases unmatched to any gene: 4. CDR3: CASSTGGAYNEQFF. The CDR3 nucleotides are TGTGCCAGCAGCACCGGGGGGGCGTACAATGAGCAGTTCTTC. The full variable domain, rest sourced from reference TRBV7-6 and TRBJ2-1, is GAGVSQSPRYKVTKRGQDVALRCDPISGHVSLYWYRQALGQGPEFLTYFNYEAQQDKSGLPNDRFSAERPEGSISTLTIQRTEQRDSAMYRCASSTGGAYNEQFFGPGTRLTVL.

This clonotype occurred a few times. The chain is built from TRBV19 and TRBJ1-5, with D possibly matching TRBD1 (6 bases). CDR1 is LNHDA and CDR2 is SQIVND in the germline V gene (reference sequence). V dropped 8 bases and J dropped 0 bases, with 14 bases sitting between them. The CDR3 covers 15 residues. The CDR3 reads CASLDRPHSNQPQHF. CDR3 nucleotides: TGTGCCAGTTTGGACAGACCGCATAGCAATCAGCCCCAGCATTTT.

The J gene is TRBJ2-4, the V gene TRBV6-5; 8 nucleotides agree with TRBD2. Germline CDR1 MNHEY, CDR2 SVGAGI. The CDR3 consists of 11 residues. The V and J ends lost 4 bases and 13 bases, in that order; junction bases with no gene match: 3. The chain's CDR3 is CASSSGGVQYF. Here the CDR3 DNA reads TGTGCCAGCAGTTCCGGGGGGGTCCAGTACTTC.

There are a few counts of this clonotype. The chain combines TRBV20-1 with TRBJ1-1; 10 bases align to TRBD1. The germline V gene has CDR1 DFQATT and CDR2 SNEGSKA (reference sequence). This CDR3 comprises 14 residues. V shed 6 bases, J shed 11 bases, and the junction held 15 bases outside the gene matches. In nucleotides, the CDR3 is TGCAGTGCCCAGGGACAGGGGCCTCGATCCAGGGCTTTCTTT. It codes for CSAQGQGPRSRAFF.

This clonotype has just a few counts. The chain uses TRBV2 and TRBJ1-5; tentatively, D is TRBD1 (5 bases). The CDR3 spans 15 residues. CDR1 SNHLY and CDR2 FYNNEI come from the germline V gene. The V end was cut by 2 bases, the J end by 3 bases, with 11 bases between. The CDR3 loop is CASSEKGPVNQPQHF. The DNA for the CDR3 is TGTGCCAGCAGTGAAAAGGGGCCAGTCAATCAGCCCCAGCATTTT.

This clonotype was counted only a few times. The V call is TRBV11-2, the J call TRBJ2-4; D perhaps matches TRBD1 (7 bases). Looked up from germline, CDR1 is SGHAT and CDR2 is FQNNGV. The CDR3 extends over 15 amino acids. V was clipped by 1 base and J by 6 bases, with 13 bases between them. The CDR3 region is CASSLAGGSGNIQYF. CDR3 nucleotides: TGTGCCAGCAGCTTAGCAGGGGGGTCCGGAAACATTCAGTACTTC.

The chain combines TRBV20-1 with TRBJ2-3; TRBD1 or TRBD2 may be the D gene (6 bases each). Trimming left V 6 bases short and J 0 bases short, with 13 bases between. From germline, CDR1 is DFQATT and CDR2 SNEGSKA (reference sequence). The CDR3 loop spans 14 amino acids. CDR3 coding DNA: TGCAGTGCCCTTAGGGGGGCTAGCACAGATACGCAGTATTTT. Amino acid sequence: CSALRGASTDTQYF.

The chain joins TRBV7-8 to TRBJ2-1, with 15 bases that match TRBD2. The CDR3 runs 15 residues. The trim removed 4 bases at V and 9 bases at J, leaving 4 bases unmatched. Germline CDR1 SGHVS, CDR2 FQNEAQ. The CDR3, as DNA: TGTGCCAGCAGCTCCCGGACTAGCGGGGGGGGTGAGCAGTTCTTC. As protein: CASSSRTSGGGEQFF.

The chain is built from TRBV12-2 and TRBJ2-2; TRBD1, the table's D call, lacks a check against the DNA. TRBV12-2 is annotated as a pseudogene. The CDR3 loop spans 17 amino acids. CDR3 residues: CASRLAPTGGVCGELFF. CDR3 DNA sequence: TGTGCAAGTCGCTTAGCCCCGACAGGGGGCGTTTGCGGGGAGCTGTTTTTT.

V usage is TRBV25-1 and J usage is TRBJ1-5; D might be TRBD1 (6 bases). The germline V gene has CDR1 MGHDK and CDR2 SYGVNS. V was pared by 10 bases and J by 5 bases, with 18 bases between. The CDR3 has 14 amino acids. The CDR3 DNA follows: TGTGCCACCGCCGGTGCGGCAGGGGATCAGCCCCAGCATTTT. Protein sequence: CATAGAAGDQPQHF.